Following are 30 T cell receptor beta chains from one sample sequenced in a study of Graves' ophthalmopathy and Graves' hyperthyroidism. The TCR beta CDR3 regions underwent amplification from RNA transcripts. HTBI-primed RT-PCR formed the first round, and a multiplex PCR formed the second. TCRdb reanalysed the multiplex PCR reads using MiXCR and keeps one entry per CDR3 protein. Of about 220,000 distinct CDR3 sequences in the sample, roughly a fifth were seen once. Sequenced sample: peripheral blood. The source of these receptors is a woman aged 45-65 years with Graves' ophthalmopathy.

In its sample, this clonotype was seen many times. The CDR3 bases are TGTGCCAGCAGTGGATTGACTAGCGGGAGTTACGAGCAGTACTTC. It codes for CASSGLTSGSYEQYF. This sequence joins TRBV27 and TRBJ2-7; 12 nucleotides agree with TRBD2. In germline, CDR1 is MNHEY, CDR2 SMNVEV (reference sequence). CDR3 length: 15 amino acids. With V trimmed by 5 bases and J by 4 bases, 6 bases remained unmatched.

This clonotype is a singleton in its sample. The chain is built from TRBV12-3 or TRBV12-4 and TRBJ2-7; 15 bases map to TRBD2. The CDR3 covers 17 residues. After removal of 5 bases from V and 4 bases from J, the junction contained 9 bases not matched to a gene. CDR3 residues: CASSQGLAGGSAYEQYF. The DNA for the CDR3 is TGTGCCAGCAGTCAGGGACTAGCGGGGGGATCTGCTTACGAGCAGTACTTC.

At least ten counts were recorded for this clonotype. V gene TRBV10-2 combines with J gene TRBJ2-7, with D tentatively TRBD1 (6 bases). This CDR3 spans 14 amino acids. Trimming took 4 bases from V and 7 from J, leaving 17 bases between them. Germline-derived CDR1 and CDR2 are WSHSY and SAAADI. The CDR3 reads CASSVTGGPGEQYF. The CDR3 nucleotides are TGCGCCAGCAGTGTGACAGGCGGGCCGGGGGAGCAGTACTTC.

Many counts were recorded for this clonotype. The V call is TRBV6-5, the J call TRBJ2-7, with 12 bases fitting TRBD1. CDR1 MNHEY and CDR2 SVGAGI come from the germline V gene. With V trimmed by 4 bases and J by 5 bases, 9 bases remained unmatched. The CDR3 contains 16 residues. The CDR3 spells CASSSGTGGEGHEQYF. The CDR3 DNA reads as TGTGCCAGCAGTTCCGGGACAGGGGGCGAAGGGCACGAGCAGTACTTC.

This clonotype was counted many times. This chain joins TRBV20-1 and TRBJ2-7; 8 bases agree with TRBD1. CDR1 and CDR2 from the germline V gene are DFQATT and SNEGSKA (reference sequence). This CDR3 region has 14 residues. Trimming cost V 2 bases and J 7 bases; bases outside gene matches: 10. For the CDR3, the DNA is TGCAGTGCTAGATCCCCCGGGACAGGAGGGGAGCAGTACTTC. This gives the protein CSARSPGTGGEQYF.

J is TRBJ1-1 and V is TRBV3-1, with 7 bases that match TRBD1. This CDR3 is 19 amino acids long. V lost 2 bases to trimming and J lost 0 bases; unmatched junction nucleotides: 15. Germline lookup yields CDR1 LGHDT and CDR2 YNNKEL (reference sequence). CDR3 sequence: CASSQPKQRGHILNTEAFF. CDR3 sequence (DNA): TGTGCCAGCAGCCAACCCAAACAAAGGGGGCATATTCTGAACACTGAAGCTTTCTTT. Full variable domain (missing parts from reference TRBV3-1 and TRBJ1-1): DTAVSQTPKYLVTQMGNDKSIKCEQNLGHDTMYWYKQDSKKFLKIMFSYNNKELIINETVPNRFSPKSPDKAHLNLHINSLELGDSAVYFCASSQPKQRGHILNTEAFFGQGTRLTVV.

This clonotype was counted ten times or more. The rearrangement joins TRBV6-1 to TRBJ2-2; 9 bases map to TRBD2. This CDR3 is built from 14 residues. CDR1 MNHNS and CDR2 SASEGT come from the germline V gene. V dropped 6 bases and J dropped 5; count of bases not matched to a gene: 4. The CDR3 here is CASRKSGGTGELFF. The CDR3 nucleotides read TGTGCCAGCAGAAAAAGCGGGGGGACCGGGGAGCTGTTTTTT.

At least ten counts were recorded for this clonotype. This chain connects TRBV11-2 to TRBJ1-6; D uncertain. V shed 0 bases and J shed 7 bases, with 4 bases lying between them. CDR1 and CDR2 from the germline V gene are SGHAT and FQNNGV. The CDR3 runs 13 residues. CDR3 protein: CASSLEQNSPLHF. Written as DNA, the CDR3 is TGTGCCAGCAGCTTAGAACAGAATTCACCCCTCCACTTT.

The V gene is TRBV12-3 or TRBV12-4, the J gene TRBJ1-5, with D tentatively TRBD1 (5 bases). Trimming removed 6 bases from V and 3 bases from J, with 12 bases in between. The CDR3 runs 14 residues. CDR3 protein: CASSRDGNNQPQHF. CDR3 nucleotide sequence: TGTGCCAGCAGCCGGGACGGCAACAATCAGCCCCAGCATTTT.

This clonotype was seen ten or more times. CDR3 coding DNA: TGCAGTGCTAGAGATACGCCCTACGAGCAGTACTTC. Translation gives CSARDTPYEQYF. The V gene is TRBV20-1, the J gene TRBJ2-7, with D unclear. In germline, CDR1 is DFQATT, CDR2 SNEGSKA (reference sequence). Deletions cut 0 bases from V and 2 bases from J, with 5 bases between. The CDR3 loop spans 12 amino acids.

This CDR3 is CASSQDPRPGETQYF. The CDR3 bases are TGTGCCAGCAGCCAAGATCCCAGGCCGGGAGAGACCCAGTACTTC. The V call is TRBV4-2, the J call TRBJ2-5; D uncertain. The CDR3 length is 15 residues. Germline CDR1 is LGHNA and CDR2 is YNFKEQ. The V end lost 0 bases, the J end lost 4 bases, and 12 bases lay between the germline ends.

The gene calls are TRBV9 and TRBJ1-3, with a weak D call TRBD1 (5 bases). Looked up from germline, CDR1 is SGDLS and CDR2 is YYNGEE. This CDR3 comprises 16 residues. V gave up 0 bases and J gave up 0 bases, with 10 bases separating them. CDR3 bases: TGTGCCAGCAGCGTAGGTGGGGCCGTCTCTGGAAACACCATATATTTT. Its protein is CASSVGGAVSGNTIYF.

The J gene is TRBJ1-2, the V gene TRBV2, with D uncertain. This CDR3 has 12 residues. Germline lookup yields CDR1 SNHLY and CDR2 FYNNEI. The V and J ends lost 4 bases and 4 bases respectively, with 7 bases between them. CDR3 region: CASSGRIYGYTF. The CDR3 DNA is TGTGCCAGCAGTGGGCGGATCTATGGCTACACCTTC.

In this sample, this clonotype turned up many times. The rearrangement uses TRBV15 and TRBJ1-5, with 8 nucleotides matching TRBD1. Germline values: CDR1 LNHNV, CDR2 YYDKDF (reference sequence). Trimming at V came to 1 base and at J to 7 bases, leaving 6 bases not matched to a gene. The CDR3 is made up of 15 amino acids. The chain's CDR3 is CATSRGQGAWQPQHF. The CDR3 DNA reads TGTGCCACCAGCAGAGGCCAGGGGGCCTGGCAGCCCCAGCATTTT.

This clonotype has ten or more counts. The chain joins TRBV18 to TRBJ2-7; no reliable D call. Germline V gene lookup returns CDR1 KGHSH and CDR2 LQKENI. V lost 2 bases and J 5 bases, leaving 16 bases between the germline ends. This CDR3 is 15 amino acids long. The CDR3 DNA is TGTGCCAGCTCACCAGCGAGTAGATTCAAGGACGAGCAGTACTTC. Protein sequence: CASSPASRFKDEQYF. The full variable domain, rest sourced from reference TRBV18 and TRBJ2-7, is NAGVMQNPRHLVRRRGQEARLRCSPMKGHSHVYWYRQLPEEGLKFMVYLQKENIIDESGMPKERFSAEFPKEGPSILRIQQVVRGDSAAYFCASSPASRFKDEQYFGPGTRLTVT.

This clonotype has at least ten counts. The chain recombines TRBV6-1 with TRBJ1-5; unclear D gene. The V end lost 2 bases, the J end lost 6 bases, and 8 bases lay between the germline ends. This CDR3 comprises 13 residues. Germline-derived CDR1 and CDR2 are MNHNS and SASEGT. The CDR3 is CASSEREVQPQHF. The CDR3 bases are TGTGCCAGCAGTGAACGCGAGGTTCAGCCCCAGCATTTT.

This clonotype was picked up many times. V and J are TRBV13 and TRBJ2-4; D remains ambiguous. V was trimmed by 5 bases and J by 0 bases, leaving 8 bases between them. CDR1 PRHDT and CDR2 FYEKMQ come from the germline V gene (reference sequence). The CDR3 contains 14 residues. The chain's CDR3 is CASSRWEAKNIQYF. CDR3 in DNA: TGTGCCAGCAGCAGGTGGGAAGCCAAAAACATTCAGTACTTC. Looking up the rest from reference TRBV13 and TRBJ2-4 gives the full variable domain: AAGVIQSPRHLIKEKRETATLKCYPIPRHDTVYWYQQGPGQDPQFLISFYEKMQSDKGSIPDRFSAQQFSDYHSELNMSSLELGDSALYFCASSRWEAKNIQYFGAGTRLSVL.

This clonotype has at least ten counts. The V and J genes are TRBV28 and TRBJ2-5; TRBD2 is a possible D gene (6 bases). The CDR3 is made up of 17 amino acids. Germline assignment: CDR1 MDHEN and CDR2 SYDVKM. V lost 8 bases to trimming and J lost 4 bases, with 26 bases between them. The CDR3 nucleotides are TGTGCCAGCGGTACGGGGGAGATGGGATTCAGGCGAGAGACCCAGTACTTC. Translating it yields CASGTGEMGFRRETQYF.

This clonotype was found a few times. In DNA form, the CDR3 reads TGTGCCAGCAGACCTCGTAGGACATTCACCGGGGAGCTGTTTTTT. It encodes CASRPRRTFTGELFF. This chain links TRBV28 with TRBJ2-2, with D tentatively TRBD1 (5 bases). Germline V gene lookup returns CDR1 MDHEN and CDR2 SYDVKM. V was clipped by 6 bases and J by 4 bases, with 15 bases between them. The CDR3 consists of 15 residues.

This clonotype was observed at least ten times. The rearrangement links TRBV14 to TRBJ2-7, with D possibly being TRBD2 (6 bases). CDR3 size: 13 residues. Trimming took 1 base from V and 5 from J, leaving 9 bases between them. The V gene's germline CDR1 is SGHDN and CDR2 FVKESK. CDR3 protein: CASSQAGAHEQYF. In DNA, the CDR3 is TGTGCCAGCAGCCAAGCGGGAGCCCACGAGCAGTACTTC.

The table lists this clonotype with many counts. As the CDR3 is not closed by the conserved phenylalanine or tryptophan, this likely results from a read error. This chain links TRBV9 with TRBJ2-5, with TRBD2 as a possible D gene (5 bases). Germline lookup yields CDR1 SGDLS and CDR2 YYNGEE. The CDR3 is 16 amino acids. V gave up 0 bases and J gave up 4 bases, with 16 bases separating them. The CDR3 sequence: CASSVAGQEEGETQYS. The CDR3 region has the DNA TGTGCCAGCAGCGTAGCTGGGCAGGAGGAAGGAGAGACCCAGTACTCC.

This rearrangement joins TRBV12-5 to TRBJ2-4, with 7 bases fitting TRBD2. CDR1 is LGHNT, CDR2 FRNRAP, per germline. CDR3 size: 17 residues. V lost 4 bases and J lost 4; bases outside the gene matches: 13. CDR3 protein: CASGSERRDYQKNIQYF. The CDR3 DNA reads TGTGCTAGTGGTTCCGAAAGGAGGGACTACCAGAAAAACATTCAGTACTTC.

This clonotype showed up many times. V usage is TRBV20-1 and J usage is TRBJ1-6, with TRBD1 matching 10 bases. The CDR3 consists of 14 residues. CDR1 is DFQATT and CDR2 is SNEGSKA in the germline V gene (reference sequence). V trimming: 5 bases; J trimming: 8 bases; junction bases outside the gene matches: 6. The CDR3 loop reads CSAYTGTGDSPLHF. Written as DNA, the CDR3 is TGCAGTGCTTACACCGGGACAGGGGATTCACCCCTCCACTTT.

This clonotype was recorded a few times. V usage is TRBV13 and J usage is TRBJ1-6, with D hard to call. V shed 6 bases and J shed 0 bases, with 15 bases lying between them. Germline V lookup: CDR1 PRHDT, CDR2 FYEKMQ (reference sequence). The CDR3 is 17 residues long. This CDR3 is CASSPGRHSSYNSPLHF. The CDR3, as DNA: TGTGCCAGCAGTCCCGGACGGCACAGCTCCTATAATTCACCCCTCCACTTT.

This clonotype was seen ten or more times. The rearrangement uses TRBV24-1 and TRBJ2-7; either TRBD1 or TRBD2 may fit D (5 bases each). Trimming left V 2 bases short and J 5 bases short, with 12 bases between. In germline, CDR1 is KGHDR, CDR2 SFDVKD. The CDR3 covers 14 residues. In DNA, the CDR3 is TGTGCCACCAGTGATTGGGGGAAGTCCAACGAGCAGTACTTC. It codes for CATSDWGKSNEQYF.

This clonotype was seen ten or more times. V gene TRBV7-2 combines with J gene TRBJ1-2, with TRBD1 as a possible D gene (5 bases). The germline gives CDR1 SGHTA, CDR2 FQGNSA. This CDR3 has 14 amino acids. Deletions cut 5 bases from V and 8 bases from J, with 18 bases between. The DNA for the CDR3 is TGTGCCAGCAGCATACGGACACTCACGGAGGGCTACACCTTC. This encodes CASSIRTLTEGYTF.

This clonotype came up many times. The V and J genes are TRBV5-1 and TRBJ2-1; TRBD2 matches 12 bases. V was pared by 1 base and J by 8 bases, with 10 bases of the junction left unmatched. Germline-derived CDR1 and CDR2 are SGHRS and YFSETQ. The CDR3 covers 17 residues. CDR3 sequence: CASSLRASGRGSHEQFF. DNA for the CDR3: TGCGCCAGCAGCTTGAGGGCTAGCGGGAGGGGTTCCCATGAGCAGTTCTTC.

This rearrangement joins TRBV12-3 or TRBV12-4 to TRBJ2-7; D possibly corresponds to TRBD2 (6 bases). V was trimmed by 6 bases and J by 5 bases, leaving 11 bases between them. This CDR3 comprises 12 residues. The CDR3 nucleotides are TGTGCCAGCAGGGAGGGAGCCAACGAGCAGTACTTC. It specifies CASREGANEQYF.

Many counts were recorded for this clonotype. This rearrangement joins TRBV20-1 to TRBJ2-5; 9 nucleotides agree with TRBD2. V lost 4 bases to trimming and J lost 4 bases; unmatched junction nucleotides: 4. This CDR3 is 13 amino acids long. CDR1 is DFQATT and CDR2 is SNEGSKA in the germline V gene (reference sequence). DNA for the CDR3: TGCAGTGCTATTAGCGGGAGTGCAGAGACCCAGTACTTC. Amino acid sequence: CSAISGSAETQYF.

In this sample, this clonotype turned up a few times. The chain combines TRBV29-1 with TRBJ2-7; D remains ambiguous. The CDR3 totals 12 residues. Trimming pared 4 bases from V and 1 base from J, leaving 8 bases between. Germline V gives CDR1 SQVTM, CDR2 ANQGSEA. The CDR3 nucleotides read TGCAGCGTTGGGGTGGCTTCCTACGAGCAGTACTTC. Translating gives CSVGVASYEQYF.